The 25 T cell receptor beta chains given below trace back to one sample, sequenced in a study of human T cells and chemical hapten exposure. Time point indicated: patch test 2, 6 weeks after DPC sensitization. As to treatment: therapeutic diphenylcyclopropenone sensitization with weekly scalp DPC. MiXCR was run by TCRdb on the RACE reads, yielding one entry per CDR3 protein. The repertoire holds about 43,000 distinct CDR3 sequences, with 3% to 3.5% as singletons. Sequencing used whole blood, obtained in connection with sensitization to the hapten diphenylcyclopropenone (DPC). The receptors originated from a man in his forties or fifties with alopecia areata. Some clones in this sample may be carry-over from other donors' samples.

In this sample, this clonotype turned up many times. This rearrangement joins TRBV13 to TRBJ2-7; 8 nucleotides line up with TRBD1. CDR1 PRHDT and CDR2 FYEKMQ come from the germline V gene (reference sequence). The CDR3 consists of 14 residues. The V and J ends lost 5 bases and 4 bases, in that order; junction bases with no gene match: 7. The CDR3 reads CASSSKQGVYEQYF. The CDR3 bases are TGTGCCAGCAGCAGTAAACAGGGGGTGTACGAGCAGTACTTC. Filled out from reference TRBV13 and TRBJ2-7, the complete variable domain reads AAGVIQSPRHLIKEKRETATLKCYPIPRHDTVYWYQQGPGQDPQFLISFYEKMQSDKGSIPDRFSAQQFSDYHSELNMSSLELGDSALYFCASSSKQGVYEQYFGPGTRLTVT.

This clonotype has ten or more counts. The J gene is TRBJ2-3, the V gene TRBV7-9; 16 nucleotides line up with TRBD2. After removal of 4 bases from V and 5 bases from J, the junction contained 12 bases not matched to a gene. Germline CDR1 reads SEHNR; CDR2 reads FQNEAQ (reference sequence). CDR3 length equals 19 residues. CDR3 in amino acids: CASSWVAGTSGRAGDTQYF. The CDR3 DNA is TGTGCCAGCAGCTGGGTTGCCGGGACTAGCGGGAGGGCCGGAGATACGCAGTATTTT.

The sample holds many counts of this clonotype. The chain uses TRBV5-5 and TRBJ2-3; TRBD2 matches at 10 bases. Germline CDR1 reads SGHKS; CDR2 reads YYEKEE (reference sequence). This CDR3 has 15 residues. With V trimmed by 4 bases and J by 4 bases, 6 bases remained unmatched. The CDR3 protein is CASSLAGAPPDTQYF. The CDR3 nucleotides are TGTGCCAGCAGCCTAGCGGGAGCCCCGCCAGATACGCAGTATTTT.

The table lists this clonotype with many counts. This chain links TRBV6-2 or TRBV6-3 with TRBJ1-5; the D is unclear. Germline CDR1 and CDR2: MNHEY and SVGEGT. V was trimmed by 6 bases and J by 6 bases, leaving 9 bases between them. The CDR3 spans 12 residues. In DNA form, the CDR3 reads TGTGCCAGCAGGGACCGCGTTCAGCCCCAGCATTTT. Amino acids: CASRDRVQPQHF.

The sample holds many counts of this clonotype. The chain carries TRBV12-3 or TRBV12-4 and TRBJ2-1, with TRBD2 matching 8 bases. The CDR3 runs 14 residues. V was clipped by 5 bases and J by 7 bases; unmatched bases: 7. CDR3 nucleotide sequence: TGTGCCAGCAGTACTAGCGGAGGTGGGAATGAGCAGTTCTTC. This sequence encodes CASSTSGGGNEQFF.

This clonotype was found a few times. This rearrangement joins TRBV5-6 to TRBJ1-1; TRBD1 agrees at 7 bases. From germline, CDR1 is SGHDT and CDR2 YYEEEE. This CDR3 contains 17 residues. Trimming at V came to 4 bases and at J to 0 bases, leaving 12 bases not matched to a gene. DNA of the CDR3: TGTGCCAGCAGCCATTGGACAGGCAGCGCCATGAACACTGAAGCTTTCTTT. Protein product: CASSHWTGSAMNTEAFF.

In this sample, this clonotype turned up many times. The genes are TRBV7-9 and TRBJ1-5; D ambiguous. This CDR3 comprises 15 residues. With 1 base removed from V and 0 bases from J, the gap between germline ends came to 7 bases. CDR1 is SEHNR, CDR2 FQNEAQ, per germline (reference sequence). The chain's CDR3 is CASSLGQTSNQPQHF. The DNA for the CDR3 is TGTGCCAGCAGCTTAGGCCAGACTAGCAATCAGCCCCAGCATTTT.

This clonotype was recorded a few times. The gene calls are TRBV4-1 and TRBJ2-5, with 10 bases aligning to TRBD2. V trimming: 0 bases; J trimming: 2 bases; junction bases outside the gene matches: 6. Germline CDR1 MGHRA, CDR2 YSYEKL. This CDR3 has 17 amino acids. The CDR3 region is CASSQERASGRQETQYF. The DNA of the CDR3 is TGCGCCAGCAGCCAAGAAAGGGCTAGCGGGAGACAAGAGACCCAGTACTTC.

The sample holds many counts of this clonotype. The rearrangement joins TRBV6-6 to TRBJ2-7; D not resolved. Germline CDR1 reads MNHNY; CDR2 reads SVGAGI (reference sequence). The V gene lost 3 bases and the J gene lost 5 bases, with 8 bases spanning the gap. The CDR3 sequence is 12 residues long. For the CDR3, the DNA is TGTGCCAGCAGTTATTCCGTACACGAGCAGTACTTC. Its protein is CASSYSVHEQYF.

This clonotype was picked up a small number of times. The chain has TRBV30 and TRBJ1-2, with D uncertain. Per germline, CDR1 GTSNPN and CDR2 SVGIG (reference sequence). The CDR3 extends over 13 amino acids. V lost 0 bases and J lost 2, with 7 bases in between. The CDR3 DNA sequence: TGTGCCTGGAGTGTACTTGGGAACTATGGCTACACCTTC. Its protein is CAWSVLGNYGYTF. The full variable domain, its missing parts supplied by reference TRBV30 and TRBJ1-2, is SQTIHQWPATLVQPVGSPLSLECTVEGTSNPNLYWYRQAAGRGLQLLFYSVGIGQISSEVPQNLSASRPQDRQFILSSKKLLLSDSGFYLCAWSVLGNYGYTFGSGTRLTVV.

The sample holds many counts of this clonotype. The chain combines TRBV28 with TRBJ1-6; 9 bases match TRBD1. Germline V gene lookup returns CDR1 MDHEN and CDR2 SYDVKM. The trim removed 6 bases at V and 5 bases at J, leaving 5 bases unmatched. CDR3 length equals 15 residues. The CDR3 is CASRDRDRDNSPLHF. The CDR3 bases are TGTGCCAGCAGAGACCGGGACAGGGATAATTCACCCCTCCACTTT.

As DNA, the CDR3 is TGTGCCAGCAGCTTAGATCAGGGGCCGTCTGAAAAACTGTTTTTT. This translates into CASSLDQGPSEKLFF. The chain uses TRBV7-6 and TRBJ1-4; maybe TRBD1 (6 bases). Germline V gene lookup returns CDR1 SGHVS and CDR2 FNYEAQ. Trimming shortened V by 1 base and J by 7 bases, and 13 bases separated the two germline ends. CDR3 size: 15 residues.

Many counts were recorded for this clonotype. V gene TRBV3-1 combines with J gene TRBJ2-5; no firm D call. This CDR3 has 12 residues. Germline loops: CDR1 LGHDT, CDR2 YNNKEL (reference sequence). Trimming left V 4 bases short and J 2 bases short, with 5 bases between. CDR3 protein: CASSPRQETQYF. CDR3 bases: TGTGCCAGCAGCCCCCGGCAAGAGACCCAGTACTTC.

This clonotype showed up many times. The chain couples TRBV24-1 to TRBJ2-3, with D maybe TRBD1 (5 bases). Germline CDR1 reads KGHDR; CDR2 reads SFDVKD. The V gene lost 4 bases and the J gene lost 4 bases, with 17 bases spanning the gap. The CDR3 runs 16 residues. CDR3 in DNA: TGTGCCACCAGTGACGCGACCTCCCTAGGGGCAGATACGCAGTATTTT. Its protein is CATSDATSLGADTQYF.

This clonotype was seen at least ten times. The chain couples TRBV5-1 to TRBJ1-6, with D possibly matching TRBD1 (6 bases). Trimming cost V 4 bases and J 0 bases, with 14 bases left between them. This CDR3 contains 17 residues. Germline loops: CDR1 SGHRS, CDR2 YFSETQ. The CDR3 region is CASSRQDSSSYNSPLHF. The DNA of the CDR3 is TGCGCCAGCAGCCGCCAGGACAGTAGCTCCTATAATTCACCCCTCCACTTT.

The rearrangement joins TRBV5-1 to TRBJ2-1, with TRBD2 as a possible D gene (7 bases). Per the germline V gene, CDR1 is SGHRS and CDR2 is YFSETQ. The CDR3 has 19 residues. V gave up 0 bases and J gave up 2 bases, with 21 bases separating them. CDR3 sequence: CASSLASGASGPTYNEQFF. The CDR3 nucleotides read TGCGCCAGCAGCTTGGCCTCAGGGGCTAGCGGACCAACCTACAATGAGCAGTTCTTC.

This clonotype was picked up many times. V gene TRBV15 combines with J gene TRBJ2-2, with 11 bases fitting TRBD2. CDR3 length equals 15 residues. Germline CDR1 LNHNV, CDR2 YYDKDF (reference sequence). Trimming at V came to 1 base and at J to 7 bases, leaving 2 bases not matched to a gene. The CDR3 DNA sequence: TGTGCCACCAGCAGAGTACTAGCGGGAGACGGGGAGCTGTTTTTT. Protein: CATSRVLAGDGELFF.

This clonotype was found many times. In nucleotides, the CDR3 is TGTGCCAGCAGCCTAGGAGGGGGACACTTCTATGGCTACACCTTC. Its translation is CASSLGGGHFYGYTF. This chain connects TRBV14 to TRBJ1-2, with TRBD1 as a possible D gene (6 bases). Germline V gene lookup returns CDR1 SGHDN and CDR2 FVKESK. V lost 4 bases, J lost 4 bases, and 16 bases lay in between. This CDR3 region has 15 residues. Combining the CDR3 with reference TRBV14 and TRBJ1-2 gives the whole variable domain EAGVTQFPSHSVIEKGQTVTLRCDPISGHDNLYWYRRVMGKEIKFLLHFVKESKQDESGMPNNRFLAERTGGTYSTLKVQPAELEDSGVYFCASSLGGGHFYGYTFGSGTRLTVV.

This clonotype was found many times. The chain joins TRBV29-1 to TRBJ2-5, with TRBD2 matching over 9 bases. This CDR3 region has 17 residues. Trimming removed 3 bases from V and 5 bases from J; junction bases left unmatched: 16. CDR1 is SQVTM and CDR2 is ANQGSEA in the germline V gene. CDR3 DNA: TGCAGCGTTGAGGGGCTAGCGGGGTCTCCCGCGGGGGAGACCCAGTACTTC. It specifies CSVEGLAGSPAGETQYF.

This clonotype was seen a handful of times. The V and J genes are TRBV7-2 and TRBJ2-7, with 9 bases aligning to TRBD2. Trimming cost V 1 base and J 3 bases; bases outside gene matches: 4. The CDR3 is 15 amino acids. From germline, CDR1 is SGHTA and CDR2 FQGNSA. DNA for the CDR3: TGTGCCAGCAGCTTAGTTAGCGGGAGTCTCTACGAGCAGTACTTC. Translated: CASSLVSGSLYEQYF.

This clonotype showed up many times. CDR3 bases: TGCAGCGTTGCCAGGCTCGAAGAGACCCAGTACTTC. Translating gives CSVARLEETQYF. The rearrangement links TRBV29-1 to TRBJ2-5; D unclear. Trimming stripped 4 bases from V and 3 bases from J, with 9 bases between. The CDR3 is 12 amino acids. Per the germline V gene, CDR1 is SQVTM and CDR2 is ANQGSEA.

In this sample, this clonotype turned up many times. The chain combines TRBV30 with TRBJ1-3; D perhaps matches TRBD1 (5 bases). Germline V gene data show CDR1 as GTSNPN and CDR2 as SVGIG (reference sequence). V was cut by 4 bases and J by 0 bases, with 10 bases left in between. This CDR3 region has 14 residues. This CDR3 reads CAWTGYSSGNTIYF. The CDR3 DNA reads TGTGCCTGGACAGGGTATAGCTCTGGAAACACCATATATTTT.

There are a few counts of this clonotype. This rearrangement joins TRBV12-3 or TRBV12-4 to TRBJ2-3; D gene ambiguous. The CDR3 has 13 amino acids. The germline V and J ends were trimmed by 7 bases and 2 bases, with 10 bases remaining between them. CDR3 sequence (DNA): TGTGCCAGCATTGGGCCCTACACAGATACGCAGTATTTT. Protein: CASIGPYTDTQYF.

This clonotype appeared many times. CDR3 sequence (DNA): TGCAGTGCTAAGACACAATATAGCAATCAGCCCCAGCATTTT. Its translation is CSAKTQYSNQPQHF. V and J are TRBV20-1 and TRBJ1-5; D not resolved. The CDR3 has 14 amino acids. Trimming pared 4 bases from V and 0 bases from J, leaving 10 bases between. The germline V gene encodes CDR1 DFQATT and CDR2 SNEGSKA (reference sequence).

About this clonotype itself: A much larger clonotype is one base distant, so this may be a read error. DNA for the CDR3: TGTGCCAGCAGCTTGGTGGTACCGGGATATGAGACCCAGTACTTC. Encoded protein: CASSLVVPGYETQYF. The rearrangement joins TRBV5-6 to TRBJ2-5, with D perhaps TRBD2 (5 bases). The V and J ends lost 0 bases and 5 bases respectively, with 14 bases between them. The V gene's germline CDR1 is SGHDT and CDR2 YYEEEE. The CDR3 runs 15 residues.